This paragraph reports one TCR beta chain. The data belong to a study of blood T cell repertoires in COVID-19. Assay used: immunoSEQ multiplex PCR; TCRdb lists only in-frame clones, some missing. The data show about 270,000 clones, about 89% seen once. Sequenced: peripheral blood. The sequence derives from a man aged 40-49 years with active or convalescent COVID-19.

CDR3 sequence (DNA): TGTGCCAGCAGCCAGCTCTCGGGGGGAGTTCGGACCTACGAGCAGTACTTC. This encodes CASSQLSGGVRTYEQYF. The chain recombines TRBV3-1 (or the pseudogene TRBV3-2) with TRBJ2-7; the match to TRBD2 covers 7 bases. Germline V gene lookup returns CDR1 LGHDT and CDR2 YNNKEL (reference sequence). Trimming removed 3 bases from V and 2 bases from J; junction bases left unmatched: 13. This CDR3 has 17 residues.